This T cell receptor beta chain was found in a study of T cell responses to AZD1222 COVID-19 vaccine. With regard to this clone: Its cognate antigen is unknown.

Researchers grouped second doses given at about 4 or about 12 weeks into one pool. Findings and caveats of the study: White British ancestry dominated among donors, who included more females, and clonal diversity was possibly underestimated. Repertoires were sampled only after the peak T cell response.

The ends were cut back, 4 bases at V and 5 bases at J, with 20 bases in the middle. The CDR3 runs 16 residues. Germline V gene sequence: CDR1 SGHAT, CDR2 FQNNGV. Repertoires were generated with immunoSEQ multiplex PCR, while TCRdb's copy carries only in-frame clones and drops some. The sample lists 200,000 or so clones, roughly 92% seen once, with less than 1.2% in the top ten. This rearrangement joins TRBV11-2 to TRBJ1-2; D is possibly TRBD1 (5 bases). The starting material was peripheral blood, obtained 28 days after the second AZD1222 dose. This TCR came from an adult who received the AZD1222 COVID-19 vaccine. This CDR3 is CASSYTGSEDPYGYTF. The CDR3 DNA reads as TGTGCCAGCAGCTATACAGGTTCCGAAGATCCATATGGCTACACCTTC.